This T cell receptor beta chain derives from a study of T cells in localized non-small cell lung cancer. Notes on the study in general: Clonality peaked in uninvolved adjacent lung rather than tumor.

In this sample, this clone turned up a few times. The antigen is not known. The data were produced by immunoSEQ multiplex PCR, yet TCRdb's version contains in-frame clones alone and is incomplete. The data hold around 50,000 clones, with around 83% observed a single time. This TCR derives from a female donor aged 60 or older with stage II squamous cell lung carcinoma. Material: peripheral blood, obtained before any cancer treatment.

CDR3 region: CASSRGELAGGEQFF. CDR3 nucleotide sequence: TGTGCCAGTAGTCGGGGCGAGCTAGCGGGGGGTGAGCAGTTCTTC. The V gene is TRBV19, the J gene TRBJ2-1, with TRBD2 matching 11 bases. From germline, CDR1 is LNHDA and CDR2 SQIVND (reference sequence). The CDR3 sequence is 15 residues long. Unmatched junction bases numbered 9, after V lost 5 bases and J lost 9 bases.